This is a list of T cell receptor beta chains from one sample in a study of cytomegalovirus exposure and HLA in healthy donors. The protocol was immunoSEQ multiplex PCR, while the TCRdb copy is restricted to in-frame clones and leaves out a portion. Among roughly 300,000 clones listed, 88% were seen once. The source material was PBMCs. These receptors were collected from a young woman in good health and CMV-seronegative. Each CDR3 is given with its conserved first and last residue. D genes are given only for firm matches. Where a row states a size, it is once, few, many or the class of an expanded clone; other rows omit it.

D	V	J	size	DNA	CDR3
TRBD2	TRBV15	TRBJ2-3	-	TGTGCCACCAGCAGAGAGAGGGCGGGAGGGGGAGATACGCAGTATTTT	CATSRERAGGGDTQYF
TRBD2	TRBV9	TRBJ2-3	-	TGTGCCAGCACCCCCCGACTAGCGGGAGTCAGGGATACGCAGTATTTT	CASTPRLAGVRDTQYF
TRBD1	TRBV28	TRBJ2-1	-	TGTGCCAGCACCGTTACGGGACAGAATTACAATGAGCAGTTCTTC	CASTVTGQNYNEQFF
TRBD2	TRBV28	TRBJ2-1	-	TGTGCCAGCAGTCCGGGACTAGCGGGACCCGATGAGCAGTTCTTC	CASSPGLAGPDEQFF
-	TRBV9	TRBJ1-1	once	TGTGCCAGCAGCTCGGGCGGGGGTCTGGGGGATGAAGCTTTCTTT	CASSSGGGLGDEAFF
-	TRBV18	TRBJ2-7	-	TGTGCCAGCTCACGCGGCCTGGGGAGCTACGAGCAGTACTTC	CASSRGLGSYEQYF
TRBD2	TRBV6-5	TRBJ2-3	-	TGTGCCAGCAGTCAGCTAGCGGCTAGCACAGATACGCAGTATTTT	CASSQLAASTDTQYF
-	TRBV5-6	TRBJ1-2	-	TGTGCCAGCAGCGACGGCTGGCAGGGGCATGGCTACACCTTC	CASSDGWQGHGYTF
TRBD1	TRBV18	TRBJ1-1	-	TGTGCCAGCTCACCACGGACAGGGGACGGGGTAGCTTTCTTT	CASSPRTGDGVAFF
-	TRBV7-4	TRBJ2-7	once	TGTGCCAGCAGCTTAGTTCAGGGGAGATCCTACGAGCAGTACTTC	CASSLVQGRSYEQYF
-	TRBV27	TRBJ2-2	-	TGTGCCAGCAGTCGCGCCGTCACCGGGGAGCTGTTTTTT	CASSRAVTGELFF
-	TRBV28	TRBJ1-5	few	TGTGCCAGCAGTTTAATGCGGAATAGCAATCAGCCCCAGCATTTT	CASSLMRNSNQPQHF